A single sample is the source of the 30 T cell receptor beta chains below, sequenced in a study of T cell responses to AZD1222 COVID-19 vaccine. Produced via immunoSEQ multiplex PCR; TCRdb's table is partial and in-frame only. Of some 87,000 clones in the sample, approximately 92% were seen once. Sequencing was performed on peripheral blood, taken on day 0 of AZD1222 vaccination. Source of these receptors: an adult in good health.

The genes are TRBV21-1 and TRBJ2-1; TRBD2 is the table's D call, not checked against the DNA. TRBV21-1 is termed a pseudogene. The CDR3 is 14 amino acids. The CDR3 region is CASLPTGISNEQFF. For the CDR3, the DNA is TGTGCCAGCTTACCCACCGGGATTTCAAATGAGCAGTTCTTC.

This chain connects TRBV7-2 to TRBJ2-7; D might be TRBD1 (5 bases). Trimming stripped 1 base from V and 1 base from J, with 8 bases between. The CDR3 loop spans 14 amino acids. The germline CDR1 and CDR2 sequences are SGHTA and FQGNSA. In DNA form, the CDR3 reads TGTGCCAGCAGCTTAGGCGCAGGGTCCTACGAGCAGTACTTC. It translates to CASSLGAGSYEQYF.

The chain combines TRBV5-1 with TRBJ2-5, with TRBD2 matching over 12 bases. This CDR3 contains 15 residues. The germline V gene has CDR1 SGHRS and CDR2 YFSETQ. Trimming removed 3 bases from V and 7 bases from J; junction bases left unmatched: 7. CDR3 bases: TGCGCCAGCAGCTCGGGACTAGCGGGCCCCCGGACCCAGTACTTC. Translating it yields CASSSGLAGPRTQYF. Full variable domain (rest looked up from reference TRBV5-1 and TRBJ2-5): KAGVTQTPRYLIKTRGQQVTLSCSPISGHRSVSWYQQTPGQGLQFLFEYFSETQRNKGNFPGRFSGRQFSNSRSEMNVSTLELGDSALYLCASSSGLAGPRTQYFGPGTRLLVL.

CDR3 DNA: TGTGCCTGGACTAAGACAAAAACCTACGAGCAGTACTTC. It yields the protein CAWTKTKTYEQYF. The rearrangement joins TRBV30 to TRBJ2-7; D gene ambiguous. The CDR3 extends over 13 amino acids. V lost 4 bases, J lost 2 bases, and 12 bases lay in between. The germline gives CDR1 GTSNPN, CDR2 SVGIG (reference sequence).

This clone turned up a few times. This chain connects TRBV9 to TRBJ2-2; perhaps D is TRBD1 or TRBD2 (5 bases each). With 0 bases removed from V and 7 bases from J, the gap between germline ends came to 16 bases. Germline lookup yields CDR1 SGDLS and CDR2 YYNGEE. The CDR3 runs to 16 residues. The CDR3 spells CASSVGDPSGGGELFF. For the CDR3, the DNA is TGTGCCAGCAGCGTAGGGGACCCCTCCGGAGGCGGGGAGCTGTTTTTT.

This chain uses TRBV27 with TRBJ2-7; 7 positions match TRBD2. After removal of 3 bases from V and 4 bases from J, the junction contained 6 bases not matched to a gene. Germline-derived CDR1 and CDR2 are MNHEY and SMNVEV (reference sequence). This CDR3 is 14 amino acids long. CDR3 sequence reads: CASSFRGSYYEQYF. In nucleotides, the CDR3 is TGTGCCAGCAGTTTTCGCGGGAGCTATTACGAGCAGTACTTC.

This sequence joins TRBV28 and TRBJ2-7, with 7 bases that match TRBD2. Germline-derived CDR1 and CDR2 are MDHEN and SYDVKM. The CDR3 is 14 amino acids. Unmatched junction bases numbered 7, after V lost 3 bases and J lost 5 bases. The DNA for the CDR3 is TGTGCCAGCAGTTTGCTGGCGGGAGCCCACGAGCAGTACTTC. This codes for CASSLLAGAHEQYF. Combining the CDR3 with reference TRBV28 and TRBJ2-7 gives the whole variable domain DVKVTQSSRYLVKRTGEKVFLECVQDMDHENMFWYRQDPGLGLRLIYFSYDVKMKEKGDIPEGYSVSREKKERFSLILESASTNQTSMYLCASSLLAGAHEQYFGPGTRLTVT.

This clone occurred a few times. The CDR3 nucleotides read TGTGCCAGCAGTTTACTATCAGGAGACTCACCCCTCCACTTT. Translated: CASSLLSGDSPLHF. The chain couples TRBV28 to TRBJ1-6; no reliable D call. Trimming removed 2 bases from V and 10 bases from J, with 12 bases in between. The CDR3 has 14 amino acids. CDR1 is MDHEN and CDR2 is SYDVKM in the germline V gene. Full variable domain (outside the CDR3, taken from reference TRBV28 and TRBJ1-6): DVKVTQSSRYLVKRTGEKVFLECVQDMDHENMFWYRQDPGLGLRLIYFSYDVKMKEKGDIPEGYSVSREKKERFSLILESASTNQTSMYLCASSLLSGDSPLHFGNGTRLTVT.

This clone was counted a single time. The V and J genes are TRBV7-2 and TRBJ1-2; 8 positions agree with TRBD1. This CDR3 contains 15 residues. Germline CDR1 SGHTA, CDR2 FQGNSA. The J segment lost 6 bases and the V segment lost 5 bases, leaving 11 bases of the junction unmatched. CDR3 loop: CASSPRGQGEHGYTF. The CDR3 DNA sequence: TGTGCCAGCAGCCCCCGAGGACAGGGCGAACATGGCTACACCTTC.

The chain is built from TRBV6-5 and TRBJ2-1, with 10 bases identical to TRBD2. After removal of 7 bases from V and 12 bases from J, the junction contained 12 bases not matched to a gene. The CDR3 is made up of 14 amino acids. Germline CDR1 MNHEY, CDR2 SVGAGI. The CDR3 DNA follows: TGTGCCAGCACCCCGGGTCTAGCGGGGGCAGTGCAGTTCTTC. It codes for CASTPGLAGAVQFF.

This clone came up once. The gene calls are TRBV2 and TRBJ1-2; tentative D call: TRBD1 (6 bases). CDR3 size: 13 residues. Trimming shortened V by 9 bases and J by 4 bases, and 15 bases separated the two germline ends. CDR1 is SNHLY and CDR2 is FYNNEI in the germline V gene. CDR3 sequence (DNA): TGTGCCAGGAGGGGGAGGAGATCCTATGGCTACACCTTC. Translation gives CARRGRRSYGYTF.

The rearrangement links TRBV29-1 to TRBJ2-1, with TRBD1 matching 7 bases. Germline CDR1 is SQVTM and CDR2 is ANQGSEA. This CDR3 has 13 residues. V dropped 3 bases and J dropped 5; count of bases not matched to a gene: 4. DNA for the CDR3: TGCAGCGTTGAGCCGACAGGGAACAATGAGCAGTTCTTC. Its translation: CSVEPTGNNEQFF.

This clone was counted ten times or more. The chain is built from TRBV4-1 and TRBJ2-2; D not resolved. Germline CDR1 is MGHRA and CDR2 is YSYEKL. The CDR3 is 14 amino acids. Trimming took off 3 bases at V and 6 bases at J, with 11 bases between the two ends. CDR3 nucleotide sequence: TGCGCCAGCAGCCACCCCCTAAGTGCCGGGGAGCTGTTTTTT. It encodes CASSHPLSAGELFF.

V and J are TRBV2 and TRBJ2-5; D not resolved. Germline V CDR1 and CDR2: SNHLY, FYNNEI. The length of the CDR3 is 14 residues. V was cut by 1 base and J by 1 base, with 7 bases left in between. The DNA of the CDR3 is TGTGCCAGCAGTGAAGAACGAGTCCAAGAGACCCAGTACTTC. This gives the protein CASSEERVQETQYF.

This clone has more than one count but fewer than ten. CDR3 sequence (DNA): TGTGCCAGCAGTCGGGGGGCTAGCGGAAGCTCCTACAATGAGCAGTTCTTC. Amino acid sequence: CASSRGASGSSYNEQFF. The rearrangement uses TRBV6-6 and TRBJ2-1; a possible D gene is TRBD2 (7 bases). Trimming cost V 5 bases and J 0 bases, with 17 bases left between them. The CDR3 is 17 amino acids. The germline CDR1 and CDR2 sequences are MNHNY and SVGAGI (reference sequence).

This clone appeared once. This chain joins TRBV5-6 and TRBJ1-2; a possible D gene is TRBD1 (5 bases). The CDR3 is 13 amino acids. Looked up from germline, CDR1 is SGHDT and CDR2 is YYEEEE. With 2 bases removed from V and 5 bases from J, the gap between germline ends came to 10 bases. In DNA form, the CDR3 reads TGTGCCAGCAGCTTAACCGACAGTTATGGCTACACCTTC. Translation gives CASSLTDSYGYTF.

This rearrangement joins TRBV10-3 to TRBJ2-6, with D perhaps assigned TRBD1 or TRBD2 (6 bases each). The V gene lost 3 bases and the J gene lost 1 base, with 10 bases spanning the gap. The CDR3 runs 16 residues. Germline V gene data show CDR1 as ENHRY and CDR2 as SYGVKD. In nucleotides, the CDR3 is TGTGCCATCAGTGACCAGGGGACTTCTGGGGCCAACGTCCTGACTTTC. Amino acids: CAISDQGTSGANVLTF.

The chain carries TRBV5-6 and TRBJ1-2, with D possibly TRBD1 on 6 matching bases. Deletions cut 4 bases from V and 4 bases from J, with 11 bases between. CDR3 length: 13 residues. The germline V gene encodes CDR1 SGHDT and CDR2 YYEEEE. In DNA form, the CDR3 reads TGTGCCAGCAGCGATACAGGGAGCTATGGCTACACCTTC. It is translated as CASSDTGSYGYTF.

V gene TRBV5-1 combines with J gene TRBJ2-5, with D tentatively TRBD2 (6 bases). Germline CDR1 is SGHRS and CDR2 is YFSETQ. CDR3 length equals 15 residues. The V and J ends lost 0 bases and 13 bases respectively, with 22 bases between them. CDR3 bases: TGCGCCAGCAGCTTGGAGGCGGTAGCGGTAGGCGGTGGGTACTTC. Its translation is CASSLEAVAVGGGYF.

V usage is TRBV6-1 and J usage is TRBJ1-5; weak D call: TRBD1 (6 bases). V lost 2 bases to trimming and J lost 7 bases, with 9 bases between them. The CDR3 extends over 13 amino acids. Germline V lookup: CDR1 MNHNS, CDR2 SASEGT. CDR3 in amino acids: CASSELGAQPQHF. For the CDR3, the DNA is TGTGCCAGCAGTGAACTGGGGGCCCAGCCCCAGCATTTT.

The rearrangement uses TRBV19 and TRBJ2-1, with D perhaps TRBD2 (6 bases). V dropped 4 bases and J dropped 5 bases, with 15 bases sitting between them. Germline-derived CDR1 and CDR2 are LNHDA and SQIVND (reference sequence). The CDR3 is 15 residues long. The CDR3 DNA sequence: TGTGCCAGTAGTACGGGGACTTCCTCAAACAATGAGCAGTTCTTC. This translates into CASSTGTSSNNEQFF.

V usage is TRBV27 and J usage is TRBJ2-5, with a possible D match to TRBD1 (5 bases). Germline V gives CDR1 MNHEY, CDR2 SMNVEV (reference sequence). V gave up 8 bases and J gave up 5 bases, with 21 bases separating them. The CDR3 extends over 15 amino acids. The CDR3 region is CASSQSPASGETQYF. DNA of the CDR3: TGTGCCAGCTCCCAAAGCCCGGCTTCAGGGGAGACCCAGTACTTC.

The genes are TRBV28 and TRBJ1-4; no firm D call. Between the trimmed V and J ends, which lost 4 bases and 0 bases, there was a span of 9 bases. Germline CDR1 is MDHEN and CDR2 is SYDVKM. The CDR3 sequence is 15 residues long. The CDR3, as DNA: TGTGCCAGCAGTTCCCCCCTCACAACTAATGAAAAACTGTTTTTT. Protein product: CASSSPLTTNEKLFF.

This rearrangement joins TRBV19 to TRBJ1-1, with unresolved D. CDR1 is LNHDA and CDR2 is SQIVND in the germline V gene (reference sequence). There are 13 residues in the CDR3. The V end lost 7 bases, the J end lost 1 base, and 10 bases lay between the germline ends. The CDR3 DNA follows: TGTGCCAGTATTGCCCAATCGAACACTGAAGCTTTCTTT. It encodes CASIAQSNTEAFF.

The CDR3 region is CASSLGTLYGYTF. The CDR3 DNA reads TGCGCCAGCAGCTTGGGGACCCTCTATGGCTACACCTTC. This chain uses TRBV5-1 with TRBJ1-2; no firm D call. V shed 0 bases and J shed 4 bases, with 7 bases lying between them. The V gene's germline CDR1 is SGHRS and CDR2 YFSETQ. The CDR3 spans 13 residues.

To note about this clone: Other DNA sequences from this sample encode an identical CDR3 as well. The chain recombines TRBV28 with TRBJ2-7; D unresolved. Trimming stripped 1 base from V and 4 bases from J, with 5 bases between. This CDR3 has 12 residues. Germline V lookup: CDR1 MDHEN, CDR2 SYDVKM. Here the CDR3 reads CASSLYGYEQYF. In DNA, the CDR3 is TGTGCCAGCAGTTTATATGGGTACGAGCAGTACTTC.

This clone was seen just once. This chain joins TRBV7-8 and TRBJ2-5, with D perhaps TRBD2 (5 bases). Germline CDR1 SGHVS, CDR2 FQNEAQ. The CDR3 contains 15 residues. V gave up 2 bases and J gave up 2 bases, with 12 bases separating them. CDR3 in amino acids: CASSLSSGRQETQYF. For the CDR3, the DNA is TGTGCCAGCAGCTTATCCAGCGGCCGTCAAGAGACCCAGTACTTC.

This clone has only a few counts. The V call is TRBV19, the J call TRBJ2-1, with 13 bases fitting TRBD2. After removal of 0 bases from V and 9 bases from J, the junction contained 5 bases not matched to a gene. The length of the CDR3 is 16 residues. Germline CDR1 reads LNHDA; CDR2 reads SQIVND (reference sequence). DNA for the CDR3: TGTGCCAGTAGTATAGATCACGGACTAGCGGGAGTTGAGCAGTTCTTC. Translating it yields CASSIDHGLAGVEQFF.

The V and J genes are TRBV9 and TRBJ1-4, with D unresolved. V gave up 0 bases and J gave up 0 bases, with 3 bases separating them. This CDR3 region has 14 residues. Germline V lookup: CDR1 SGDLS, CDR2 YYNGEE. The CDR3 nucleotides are TGTGCCAGCAGCGTAGATGCAACTAATGAAAAACTGTTTTTT. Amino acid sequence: CASSVDATNEKLFF. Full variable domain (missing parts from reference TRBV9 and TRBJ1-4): DSGVTQTPKHLITATGQRVTLRCSPRSGDLSVYWYQQSLDQGLQFLIQYYNGEERAKGNILERFSAQQFPDLHSELNLSSLELGDSALYFCASSVDATNEKLFFGSGTQLSVL.

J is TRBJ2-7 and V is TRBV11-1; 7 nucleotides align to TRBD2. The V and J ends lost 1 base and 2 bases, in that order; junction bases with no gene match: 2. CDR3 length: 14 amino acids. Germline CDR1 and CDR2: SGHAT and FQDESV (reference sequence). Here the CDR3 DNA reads TGTGCCAGCAGCTTAGAAGGGACTACCTACGAGCAGTACTTC. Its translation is CASSLEGTTYEQYF. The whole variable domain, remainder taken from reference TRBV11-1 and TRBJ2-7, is EAEVAQSPRYKITEKSQAVAFWCDPISGHATLYWYRQILGQGPELLVQFQDESVVDDSQLPKDRFSAERLKGVDSTLKIQPAELGDSAMYLCASSLEGTTYEQYFGPGTRLTVT.